This T cell receptor (beta chain) stems from a study of cytomegalovirus exposure and HLA in healthy donors. In the PCR, 60 Vbeta and 13 Jbeta primers were used. Sequencing was performed with immunoSEQ multiplex PCR; in TCRdb, only in-frame clones are kept and a portion is missing. Among approximately 97,000 clones listed, about four fifths were seen once. Germline-derived CDR1 and CDR2 are LNHNV and YYDKDF (reference sequence). The CDR3 loop spans 21 amino acids. V gave up 0 bases and J gave up 0 bases; unmatched junction bases: 11. Though probably carrying unrecorded immune exposures, donors were nominally healthy at sampling.

This chain uses TRBV15 with TRBJ2-1; 13 bases match TRBD2. The sample was PBMCs. The TCR comes from a woman aged 70-85 years in good health and CMV-seropositive. The CDR3: CATSRDSPLAGGGHSYNEQFF. The CDR3 DNA follows: TGTGCCACCAGCAGAGATAGTCCACTAGCGGGAGGGGGGCACTCCTACAATGAGCAGTTCTTC.